The rows below give T cell receptor beta chains drawn from one sample of a study of T cell responses to AZD1222 COVID-19 vaccine. This table comes from immunoSEQ multiplex PCR, and its TCRdb copy is limited to in-frame clones, with some not included. The repertoire holds some 100,000 clones, with about 88% as singletons. The source was peripheral blood, collected on day 0 of AZD1222 vaccination. These receptors came from an adult in good health. Each CDR3 is given with its conserved first and last residue. The order of the fields is CDR3 length, clone size, V gene, D gene, J gene, CDR3 DNA, CDR3 protein. D genes are given only for firm matches. Clone size appears in some rows only: once, few, many, or a class for an expanded clone.

14	once	TRBV5-3	-	TRBJ1-5	TGTGCCAGAAGCTTACCGGGCAAGCTGTTGCCCCAGCATTTT	CARSLPGKLLPQHF
15	-	TRBV15	-	TRBJ1-5	TGTGCCACCAGCAGAGAATGGGGCGGGAATCAGCCCCAGCATTTT	CATSREWGGNQPQHF
15	once	TRBV15	-	TRBJ2-5	TGTGCCACCAGCAGACCCACGGGCCTGGCGGAGACCCAGTACTTC	CATSRPTGLAETQYF
14	-	TRBV7-9	-	TRBJ2-6	TGTGCCAGCAGCCCAGGGTCTGGGGCCAACGTCCTGACTTTC	CASSPGSGANVLTF
14	few	TRBV7-2	-	TRBJ1-2	TGTGCCAGCAGCTTCTCCACGGAAAACTATGGCTACACCTTC	CASSFSTENYGYTF
15	-	TRBV24-1	-	TRBJ1-5	TGTGCCACCTCGGCGGGGGGCTATAGCAATCAGCCCCAGCATTTT	CATSAGGYSNQPQHF
11	-	TRBV29-1	-	TRBJ1-3	TGCGGGTTGAGCTCTGGAAACACCATATATTTT	CGLSSGNTIYF
15	-	TRBV3-1/TRBV3-2	-	TRBJ2-4	TGTGCCAGCAGCCAAGATATACAGGGACAAGGCTTTCAGTACTTC	CASSQDIQGQGFQYF
10	-	TRBV5-8	-	TRBJ2-1	TGTGCCAGCAGCCTCGGTAAGCAGTTCTTC	CASSLGKQFF
14	-	TRBV29-1	TRBD2	TRBJ2-1	TGCAGCGTAGCGGGAGGGCCGTCCTACAATGAGCAGTTCTTC	CSVAGGPSYNEQFF
14	-	TRBV4-1	-	TRBJ1-1	TGCGCCAGCAGCCAAGCCACGGGGGGCCCTGAAGCTTTCTTT	CASSQATGGPEAFF
14	few	TRBV10-1	-	TRBJ2-7	TGCGCCAGCAGTGAGTCTGGGGAATCCTACGAGCAGTACTTC	CASSESGESYEQYF
13	-	TRBV7-3	-	TRBJ1-2	TGTGCCAGCAGTCCCGACGGTGACTATGGCTACACCTTC	CASSPDGDYGYTF
13	few	TRBV10-3	-	TRBJ2-7	TGTGCCATCAGTGTTTCAGGGTCCTACGAGCAGTACTTC	CAISVSGSYEQYF
13	-	TRBV30	-	TRBJ1-1	TGTGCCTGGAGTGTAAGTGGGGGTGGTGAAGCTTTCTTT	CAWSVSGGGEAFF
12	-	TRBV30	-	TRBJ2-7	TGTGCCTGGAGTCGGGCAGTCCCCCAGCAGTACTTC	CAWSRAVPQQYF
14	few	TRBV11-2	-	TRBJ1-1	TGTGCCAGCAGCTTAGACCTTTCGGGCACTGAAGCTTTCTTT	CASSLDLSGTEAFF
16	-	TRBV5-5	TRBD1	TRBJ2-7	TGTGCCAGCAGCGAACCGGGACAGGGCTCTCCCTACGAGCAGTACTTC	CASSEPGQGSPYEQYF
14	-	TRBV2	TRBD2	TRBJ2-7	TGTGCCAGCAGTGACGGCGGGGGGAACTACGAGCAGTACTTC	CASSDGGGNYEQYF
13	-	TRBV7-9	-	TRBJ1-1	TGTGCCAGCAGCTTAGTCAGGAACACTGAAGCTTTCTTT	CASSLVRNTEAFF
14	-	TRBV9	-	TRBJ1-4	TGTGCCAGCAGTGAATGGGCAACTAATGAAAAACTGTTTTTT	CASSEWATNEKLFF
14	-	TRBV28	TRBD1	TRBJ1-2	TGTGCCAGCAGTCAGGGGGGCAGGGCCTATGGCTACACCTTC	CASSQGGRAYGYTF
17	-	TRBV4-1	-	TRBJ2-7	TGCGCCAGCAGCCAAGAGCCTACAGGGGAGGAGTACTACGAGCAGTACTTC	CASSQEPTGEEYYEQYF
16	-	TRBV5-1	-	TRBJ2-2	TGCGCCAGCAGCTTGGCCTGGAGCACGAACACCGGGGAGCTGTTTTTT	CASSLAWSTNTGELFF
19	-	TRBV23-1	TRBD1	TRBJ1-5	TGCGCCAGCAGTCACCACTCTCCCGTATCGGACAGGGTTTCTCAGCCCCAGCATTTT	CASSHHSPVSDRVSQPQHF
15	-	TRBV7-9	-	TRBJ2-5	TGTGCCAGCAGCTTAGGGCGACAGTTCCAAGAGACCCAGTACTTC	CASSLGRQFQETQYF
15	-	TRBV5-6	-	TRBJ2-2	TGTGCCAGCAGCTTGGTCCGGGAGAGGGCCGGGGAGCTGTTTTTT	CASSLVRERAGELFF
15	-	TRBV6-1	-	TRBJ2-7	TGTGCCAGCAGTGAAGCTGGGGGCCCCACCTACGAGCAGTACTTC	CASSEAGGPTYEQYF
14	-	TRBV9	TRBD1	TRBJ2-5	TGTGCCAGCAGCCCCAGACAGGGGAAAGAGACCCAGTACTTC	CASSPRQGKETQYF
15	-	TRBV5-5	TRBD1	TRBJ1-6	TGTGCCAGCAGCCTCCGGGACAGCGCGTATTCACCCCTCCACTTT	CASSLRDSAYSPLHF
16	-	TRBV19	-	TRBJ2-7	TGTGCCAGTACCCCGGCGGTGGGGGGGGCGATCTACGAGCAGTACTTC	CASTPAVGGAIYEQYF
15	many	TRBV27	TRBD2	TRBJ2-3	TGTGCCAGCAGTTTGGGGTGGGAGGGGACAGATACGCAGTATTTT	CASSLGWEGTDTQYF
17	-	TRBV9	-	TRBJ2-1	TGTGCCAGCAGCGTATCCGCCCCCAGCCTCACCTACAATGAGCAGTTCTTC	CASSVSAPSLTYNEQFF
12	-	TRBV6-6	-	TRBJ1-2	TGTGCCAGCAGTTCAGGGTCCTATGGCTACACCTTC	CASSSGSYGYTF
13	-	TRBV2	-	TRBJ1-2	TGTGCCAGCAGTGAGGGCAGTAACTATGGCTACACCTTC	CASSEGSNYGYTF
15	-	TRBV7-2	-	TRBJ1-5	TGTGCCAGCAGGCCCAACCGGGCCATCAATCAGCCCCAGCATTTT	CASRPNRAINQPQHF
14	-	TRBV28	TRBD1	TRBJ1-2	TGTGCCAGCAGTTTAGGACAGGGCCACTATGGCTACACCTTC	CASSLGQGHYGYTF
18	-	TRBV4-1	-	TRBJ1-3	TGCGCCAGCAGCCCAGGTATGGACAGACCCTTCTCTGGAAACACCATATATTTT	CASSPGMDRPFSGNTIYF
16	-	TRBV23-1	-	TRBJ1-6	TGCGCTACAGTCCAAACTAATAGCTCCTATAATTCACCCCTCCACTTT	CATVQTNSSYNSPLHF
12	-	TRBV5-4	-	TRBJ2-1	TGTGCCAGCAGCTCCTGGTCGCAGCAGCAGTTCTTC	CASSSWSQQQFF
12	-	TRBV6-6	-	TRBJ2-7	TGTGCCAGCAGTCAATCGGACCTCGAGCAGTACTTC	CASSQSDLEQYF
11	-	TRBV12-3/TRBV12-4	-	TRBJ2-7	TGTGCCAGCAGTTTAAGAGGCGAGCAGTACTTC	CASSLRGEQYF
17	-	TRBV9	TRBD2	TRBJ2-2	TGTGCCAGCAGCGCCTCACTAGCGGGAGGTAACACCGGGGAGCTGTTTTTT	CASSASLAGGNTGELFF
15	-	TRBV4-2	-	TRBJ1-1	TGTGCCAGCAGCCAATCCGTAGACAGGAACACTGAAGCTTTCTTT	CASSQSVDRNTEAFF